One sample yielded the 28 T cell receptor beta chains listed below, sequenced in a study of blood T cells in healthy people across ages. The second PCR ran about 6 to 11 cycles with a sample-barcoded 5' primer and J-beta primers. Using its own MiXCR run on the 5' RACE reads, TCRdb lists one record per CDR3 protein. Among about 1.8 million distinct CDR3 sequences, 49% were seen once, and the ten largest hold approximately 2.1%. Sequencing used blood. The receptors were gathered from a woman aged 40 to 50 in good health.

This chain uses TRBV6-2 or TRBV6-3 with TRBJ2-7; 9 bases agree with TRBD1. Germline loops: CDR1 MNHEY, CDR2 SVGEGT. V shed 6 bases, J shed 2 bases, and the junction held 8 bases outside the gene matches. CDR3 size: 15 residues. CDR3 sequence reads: CASSGGTGSPYEQYF. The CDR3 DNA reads TGTGCCAGCAGCGGAGGGACAGGGAGCCCCTACGAGCAGTACTTC.

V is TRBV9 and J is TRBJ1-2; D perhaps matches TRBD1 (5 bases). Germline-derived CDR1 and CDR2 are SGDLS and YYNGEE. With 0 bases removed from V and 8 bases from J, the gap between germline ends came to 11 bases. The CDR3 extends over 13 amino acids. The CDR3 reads CASSVDGGDGYTF. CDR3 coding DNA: TGTGCCAGCAGCGTAGATGGAGGGGACGGCTACACCTTC.

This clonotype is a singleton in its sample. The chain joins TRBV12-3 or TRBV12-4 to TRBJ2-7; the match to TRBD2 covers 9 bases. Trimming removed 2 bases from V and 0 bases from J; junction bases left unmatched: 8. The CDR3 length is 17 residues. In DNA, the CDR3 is TGTGCCAGCAGTTTATCAGCGGGGGGCCCAAGCTCCTACGAGCAGTACTTC. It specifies CASSLSAGGPSSYEQYF.

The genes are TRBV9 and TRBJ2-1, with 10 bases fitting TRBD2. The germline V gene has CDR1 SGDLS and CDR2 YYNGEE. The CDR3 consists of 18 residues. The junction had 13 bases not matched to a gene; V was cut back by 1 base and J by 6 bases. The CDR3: CASSVNPPGLATSNEQFF. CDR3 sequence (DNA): TGTGCCAGCAGCGTAAACCCCCCGGGACTAGCGACTAGCAATGAGCAGTTCTTC.

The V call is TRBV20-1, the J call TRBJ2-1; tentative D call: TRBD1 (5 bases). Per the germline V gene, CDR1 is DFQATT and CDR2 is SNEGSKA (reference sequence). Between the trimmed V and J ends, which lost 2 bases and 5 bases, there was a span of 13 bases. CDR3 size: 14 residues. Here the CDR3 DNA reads TGCAGTGCTAGACCTTTCAGGGTCCACAATGAGCAGTTCTTC. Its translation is CSARPFRVHNEQFF.

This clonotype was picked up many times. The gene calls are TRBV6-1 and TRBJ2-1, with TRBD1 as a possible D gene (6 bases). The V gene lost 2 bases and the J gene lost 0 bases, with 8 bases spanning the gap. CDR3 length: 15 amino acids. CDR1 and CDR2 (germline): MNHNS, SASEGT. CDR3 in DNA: TGTGCCAGCAGTGAAAGGGGGAGCTCCTACAATGAGCAGTTCTTC. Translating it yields CASSERGSSYNEQFF.

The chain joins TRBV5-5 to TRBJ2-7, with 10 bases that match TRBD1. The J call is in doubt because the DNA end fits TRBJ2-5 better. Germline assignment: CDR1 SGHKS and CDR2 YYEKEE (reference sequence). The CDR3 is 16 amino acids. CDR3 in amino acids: CASSLGGQGSGETQYF. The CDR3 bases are TGTGCCAGCAGCTTGGGGGGACAGGGGAGCGGGGAGACCCAGTACTTC.

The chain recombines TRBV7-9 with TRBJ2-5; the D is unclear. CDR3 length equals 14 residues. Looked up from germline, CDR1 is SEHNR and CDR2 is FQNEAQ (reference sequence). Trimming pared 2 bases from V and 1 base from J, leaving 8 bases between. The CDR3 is CASSLYGSQETQYF. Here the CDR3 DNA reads TGTGCCAGCAGCTTATACGGCAGCCAAGAGACCCAGTACTTC.

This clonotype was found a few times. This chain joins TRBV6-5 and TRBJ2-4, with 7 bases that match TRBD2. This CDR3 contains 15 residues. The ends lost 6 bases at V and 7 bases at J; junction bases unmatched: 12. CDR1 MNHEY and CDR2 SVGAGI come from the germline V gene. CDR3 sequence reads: CASRFGGDLPNIQYF. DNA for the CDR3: TGTGCCAGCAGGTTTGGGGGGGATCTCCCCAACATTCAGTACTTC.

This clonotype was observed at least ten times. As DNA, the CDR3 is TGTGCCAGCAGTAAGGGATCCTACGAGCAGTACTTC. It specifies CASSKGSYEQYF. The V call is TRBV12-3 or TRBV12-4, the J call TRBJ2-7; D uncertain. The CDR3 spans 12 residues. V was clipped by 5 bases and J by 1 base, with 6 bases between them.

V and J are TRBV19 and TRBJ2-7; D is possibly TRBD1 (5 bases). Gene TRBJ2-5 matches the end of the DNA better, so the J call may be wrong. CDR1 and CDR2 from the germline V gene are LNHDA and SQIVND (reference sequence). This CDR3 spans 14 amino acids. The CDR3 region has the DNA TGTGCCAGTAGTGCTCGAAGGGGCGCGGAGACCCAGTACTTC. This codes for CASSARRGAETQYF.

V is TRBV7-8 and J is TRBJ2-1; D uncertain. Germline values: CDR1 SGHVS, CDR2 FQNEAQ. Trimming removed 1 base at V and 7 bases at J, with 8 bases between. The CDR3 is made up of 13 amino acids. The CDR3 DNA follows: TGTGCCAGCAGCTTAGGGAACGGGAATGAGCAGTTCTTC. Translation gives CASSLGNGNEQFF.

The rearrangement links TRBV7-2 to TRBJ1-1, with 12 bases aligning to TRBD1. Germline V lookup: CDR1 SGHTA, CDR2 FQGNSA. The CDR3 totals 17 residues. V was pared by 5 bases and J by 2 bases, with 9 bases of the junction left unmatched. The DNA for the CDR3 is TGTGCCAGCAGCGTCTCCGGGACAGGGGGCGGAAACACTGAAGCTTTCTTT. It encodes CASSVSGTGGGNTEAFF.

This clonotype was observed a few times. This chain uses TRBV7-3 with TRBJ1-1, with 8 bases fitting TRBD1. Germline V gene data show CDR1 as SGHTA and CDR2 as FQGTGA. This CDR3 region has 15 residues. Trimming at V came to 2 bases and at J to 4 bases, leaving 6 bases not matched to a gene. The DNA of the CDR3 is TGTGCCAGCAGCTTAGTCGCAGGGGGCTTCACTGAAGCTTTCTTT. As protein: CASSLVAGGFTEAFF.

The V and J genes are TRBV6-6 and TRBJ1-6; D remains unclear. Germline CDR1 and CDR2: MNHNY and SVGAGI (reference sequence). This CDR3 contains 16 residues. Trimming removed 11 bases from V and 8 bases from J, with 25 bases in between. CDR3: CAALSWGSGIDSPLHF. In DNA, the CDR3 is TGTGCCGCTCTCAGTTGGGGATCGGGAATTGATTCACCCCTCCACTTT.

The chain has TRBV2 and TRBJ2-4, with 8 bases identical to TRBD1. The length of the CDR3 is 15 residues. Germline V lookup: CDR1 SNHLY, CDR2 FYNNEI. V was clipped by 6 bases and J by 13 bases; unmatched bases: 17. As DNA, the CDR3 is TGTGCCAGCAGCGGGACCGGGACAGGAGACCTGGAGCAGTACTTC. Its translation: CASSGTGTGDLEQYF.

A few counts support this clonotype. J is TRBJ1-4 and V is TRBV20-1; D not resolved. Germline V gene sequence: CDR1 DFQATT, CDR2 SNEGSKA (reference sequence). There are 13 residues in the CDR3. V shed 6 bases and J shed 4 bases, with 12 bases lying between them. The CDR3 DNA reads TGCAGTGCACGCGCGGGGTTTAATGAAAAACTGTTTTTT. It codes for CSARAGFNEKLFF.

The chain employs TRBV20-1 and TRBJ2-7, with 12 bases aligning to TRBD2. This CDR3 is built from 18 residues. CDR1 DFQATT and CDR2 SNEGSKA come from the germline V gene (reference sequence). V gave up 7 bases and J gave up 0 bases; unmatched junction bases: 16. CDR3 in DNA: TGCAGTGTCCTTCTGACTAGCGGGGGTACCTTAAGCTCCTACGAGCAGTACTTC. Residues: CSVLLTSGGTLSSYEQYF.

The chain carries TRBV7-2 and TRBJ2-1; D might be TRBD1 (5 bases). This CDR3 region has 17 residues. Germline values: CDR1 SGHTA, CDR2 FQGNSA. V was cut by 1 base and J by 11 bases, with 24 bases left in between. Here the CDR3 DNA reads TGTGCCAGCAGCTTAGAAGGGGTGGGGCTACCAGCAACGAAGCAGTTCTTC. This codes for CASSLEGVGLPATKQFF.

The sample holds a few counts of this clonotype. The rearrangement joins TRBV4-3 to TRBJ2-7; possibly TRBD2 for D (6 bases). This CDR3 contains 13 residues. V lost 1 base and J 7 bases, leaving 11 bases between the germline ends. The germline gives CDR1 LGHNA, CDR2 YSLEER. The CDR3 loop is CASSQVGGDEQYF. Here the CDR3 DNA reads TGCGCCAGCAGCCAAGTTGGAGGGGATGAGCAGTACTTC.

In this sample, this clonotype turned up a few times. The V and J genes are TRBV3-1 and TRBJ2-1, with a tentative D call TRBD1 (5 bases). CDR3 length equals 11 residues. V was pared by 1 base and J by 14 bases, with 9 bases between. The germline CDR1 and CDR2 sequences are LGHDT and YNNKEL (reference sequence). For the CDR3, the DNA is TGTGCCAGCAGCCAAGGGGGCTTGGAGTTCTTC. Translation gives CASSQGGLEFF.

CDR3 amino acids: CASSLGEYNYGYTF. In nucleotides, the CDR3 is TGTGCCAGCAGTTTAGGGGAATACAACTATGGCTACACCTTC. The chain couples TRBV12-3 or TRBV12-4 to TRBJ1-2; no reliable D call. The CDR3 consists of 14 residues. The germline V and J ends were trimmed by 1 base and 2 bases, with 8 bases remaining between them.

This CDR3 reads CASSYPNAPNYGYTF. CDR3 sequence (DNA): TGTGCCAGCAGTTACCCCAATGCACCTAACTATGGCTACACCTTC. V gene TRBV12-3 or TRBV12-4 combines with J gene TRBJ1-2; D gene uncertain. The length of the CDR3 is 15 residues. V lost 4 bases and J 0 bases, leaving 12 bases between the germline ends.

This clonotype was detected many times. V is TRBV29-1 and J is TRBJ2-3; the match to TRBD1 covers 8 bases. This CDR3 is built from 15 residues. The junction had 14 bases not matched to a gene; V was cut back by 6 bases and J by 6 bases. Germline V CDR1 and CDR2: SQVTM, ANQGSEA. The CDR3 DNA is TGCAGCGTAAAAGGACAGGGCGGCCCTTGGGATACGCAGTATTTT. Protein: CSVKGQGGPWDTQYF.

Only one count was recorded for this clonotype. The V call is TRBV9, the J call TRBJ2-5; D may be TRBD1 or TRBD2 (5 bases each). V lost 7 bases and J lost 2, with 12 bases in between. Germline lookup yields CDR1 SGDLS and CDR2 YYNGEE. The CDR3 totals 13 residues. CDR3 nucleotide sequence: TGTGCCAGCGTCGGGACGGGTCAAGAGACCCAGTACTTC. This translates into CASVGTGQETQYF.

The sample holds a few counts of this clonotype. CDR3 nucleotides: TGTGCCACCAGCAGAGATAACAGGGGGCATCTTCTTCCGTACTTC. Its protein is CATSRDNRGHLLPYF. The chain uses TRBV15 and TRBJ2-4; 9 positions agree with TRBD1. The CDR3 covers 15 residues. Germline V CDR1 and CDR2: LNHNV, YYDKDF (reference sequence). The J segment lost 15 bases and the V segment lost 0 bases, leaving 12 bases of the junction unmatched.

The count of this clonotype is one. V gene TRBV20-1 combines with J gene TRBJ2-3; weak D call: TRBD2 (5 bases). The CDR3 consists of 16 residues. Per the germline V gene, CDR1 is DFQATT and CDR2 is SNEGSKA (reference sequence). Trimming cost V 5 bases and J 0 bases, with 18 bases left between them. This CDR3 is CSAPMLAARSTDTQYF. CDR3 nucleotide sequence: TGCAGTGCTCCGATGCTAGCTGCACGGAGCACAGATACGCAGTATTTT.

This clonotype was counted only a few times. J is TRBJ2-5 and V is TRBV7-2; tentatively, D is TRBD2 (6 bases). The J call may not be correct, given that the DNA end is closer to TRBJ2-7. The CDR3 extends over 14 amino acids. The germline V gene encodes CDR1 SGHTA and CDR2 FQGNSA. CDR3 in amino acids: CASSVFRGNYEQYF. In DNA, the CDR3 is TGTGCCAGCAGCGTATTCCGGGGGAATTACGAGCAGTACTTC.